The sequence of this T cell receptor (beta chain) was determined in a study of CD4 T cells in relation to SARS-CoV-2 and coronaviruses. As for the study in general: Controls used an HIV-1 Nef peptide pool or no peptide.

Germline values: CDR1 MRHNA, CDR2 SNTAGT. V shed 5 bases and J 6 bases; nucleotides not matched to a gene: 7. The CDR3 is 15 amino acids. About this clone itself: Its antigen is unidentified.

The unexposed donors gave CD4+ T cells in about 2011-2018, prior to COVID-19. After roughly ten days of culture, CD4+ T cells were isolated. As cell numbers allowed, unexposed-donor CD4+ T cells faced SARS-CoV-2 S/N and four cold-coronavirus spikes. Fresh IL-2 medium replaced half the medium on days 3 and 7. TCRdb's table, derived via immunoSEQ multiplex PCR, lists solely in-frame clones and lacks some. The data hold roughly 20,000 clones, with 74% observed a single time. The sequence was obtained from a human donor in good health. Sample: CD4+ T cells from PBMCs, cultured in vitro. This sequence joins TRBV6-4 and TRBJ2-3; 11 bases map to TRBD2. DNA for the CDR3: TGTGCCAGCAGTAGAACTAGCGGGAGTTTTGATACGCAGTATTTT. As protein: CASSRTSGSFDTQYF.